This TCR beta chain appears in the sequencing data of a study of CXCR3-negative and CXCR3-positive naive CD8 T cells. General study points: Surface CD5 matched across naive subsets, and TRB CDR3 properties served to infer TCR strength. CXCR3-positive naive cells carried more hydrophobic TRB CDR3s than CXCR3-negative naive cells did.

Regarding this clonotype: Its antigen is as yet unknown.

The study made its TRB cDNA libraries by 5' RACE, adding UMI labels. Using the 5' RACE reads, TCRdb records one entry per CDR3 protein without DNA. Found here are some 150,000 distinct CDR3 sequences; the top ten clones hold just under 0.5%. The sequenced material came from naive CXCR3+ CD8+ T cells from blood. As for subset: CD45RO-CCR7+CD27+CD95- naive CD8+ T cells expressing CXCR3 (TNR3+). The sequence came from a human donor in good health. Some clones in this sample may be carry-over from other donors' samples.

CDR3 region: CASSLEPQTEAFF. The chain recombines TRBV5-1 with TRBJ1-1; the D gene TCRdb calls, TRBD1, cannot be checked with no DNA. The CDR3 loop spans 13 amino acids. Germline CDR1 reads SGHRS; CDR2 reads YFSETQ.